This TCR beta chain emerged from a study of cytomegalovirus exposure and HLA in healthy donors. General study points: In an earlier analysis, in roughly 580 donors, most V segments appeared productive either ~87% or ~30% of the time.

Comments on this clone: What it binds is not known.

The primer mix had 60 Vbeta and 13 Jbeta primers. Per the study methods: In a later analysis, some 80 million unique TCR beta chains included roughly 11 million shared by two or more donors. Generated by immunoSEQ multiplex PCR, the TCRdb table keeps only in-frame clones and is missing some. Clone size and V and J calls were adopted from that table, with D and trimming inferred from the DNA. The data contain 100,000 to 150,000 clones, about two thirds of them seen just once; the ten biggest clones take up over 2%. Germline-derived CDR1 and CDR2 are MNHNY and SVGAGI (reference sequence). J was trimmed by 11 bases and V by 4 bases; bases with no gene match: 7. The CDR3 loop spans 12 amino acids.

The chain links TRBV6-6 to TRBJ1-2; TRBD1 aligns across 7 bases. The sequence was collected from a woman in her fifties or sixties in good health and CMV-seropositive. The material sequenced was PBMCs. The CDR3 sequence: CASSSEQGSYTF. The CDR3 DNA sequence: TGTGCCAGCAGTTCAGAACAGGGGAGTTACACCTTC.